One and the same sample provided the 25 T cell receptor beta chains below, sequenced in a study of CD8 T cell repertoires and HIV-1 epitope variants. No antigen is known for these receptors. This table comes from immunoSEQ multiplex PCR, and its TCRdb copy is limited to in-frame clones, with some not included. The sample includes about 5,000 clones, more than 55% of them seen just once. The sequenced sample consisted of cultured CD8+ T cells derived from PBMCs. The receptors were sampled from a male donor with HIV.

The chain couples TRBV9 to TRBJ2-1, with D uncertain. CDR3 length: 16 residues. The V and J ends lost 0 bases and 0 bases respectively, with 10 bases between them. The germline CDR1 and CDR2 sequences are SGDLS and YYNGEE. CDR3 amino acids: CASSVEAGSSYNEQFF. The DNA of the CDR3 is TGTGCCAGCAGCGTAGAAGCCGGTAGCTCCTACAATGAGCAGTTCTTC.

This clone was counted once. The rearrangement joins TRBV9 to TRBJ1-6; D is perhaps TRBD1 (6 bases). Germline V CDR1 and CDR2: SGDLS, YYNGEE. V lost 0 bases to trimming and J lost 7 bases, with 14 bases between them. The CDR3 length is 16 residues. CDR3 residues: CASSVGSTGRNSPLHF. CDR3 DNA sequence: TGTGCCAGCAGCGTAGGGTCGACAGGTCGGAATTCACCCCTCCACTTT.

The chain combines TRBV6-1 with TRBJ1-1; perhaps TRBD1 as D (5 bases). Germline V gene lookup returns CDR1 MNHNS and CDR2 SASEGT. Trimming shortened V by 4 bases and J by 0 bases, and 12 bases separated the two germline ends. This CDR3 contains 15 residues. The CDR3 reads CASSARQFMNTEAFF. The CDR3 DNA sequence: TGTGCCAGCAGTGCCCGACAGTTTATGAACACTGAAGCTTTCTTT.

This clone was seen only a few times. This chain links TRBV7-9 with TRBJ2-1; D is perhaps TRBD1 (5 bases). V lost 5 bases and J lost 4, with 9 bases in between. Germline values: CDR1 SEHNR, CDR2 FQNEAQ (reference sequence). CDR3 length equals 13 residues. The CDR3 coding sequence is TGTGCCAGCAGCACCACAGGTTACAATGAGCAGTTCTTC. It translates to CASSTTGYNEQFF.

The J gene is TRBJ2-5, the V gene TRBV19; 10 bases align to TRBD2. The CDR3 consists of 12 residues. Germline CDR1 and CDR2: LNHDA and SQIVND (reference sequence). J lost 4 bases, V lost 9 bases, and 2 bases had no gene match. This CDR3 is CASTSGIETQYF. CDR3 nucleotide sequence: TGTGCCAGCACTAGCGGGATAGAGACCCAGTACTTC.

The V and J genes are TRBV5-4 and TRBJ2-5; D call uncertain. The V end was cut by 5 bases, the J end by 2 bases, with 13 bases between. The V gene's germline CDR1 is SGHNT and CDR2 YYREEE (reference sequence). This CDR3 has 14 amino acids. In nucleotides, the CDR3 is TGTGCCAGCAGTTTAGACTGGGATCAAGAGACCCAGTACTTC. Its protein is CASSLDWDQETQYF.

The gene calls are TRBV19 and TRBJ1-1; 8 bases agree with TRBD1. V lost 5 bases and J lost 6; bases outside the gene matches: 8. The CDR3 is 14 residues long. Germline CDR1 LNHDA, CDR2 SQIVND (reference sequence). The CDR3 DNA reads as TGTGCCAGTAGTGCCTCCGGGACAGGAGCTGAAGCTTTCTTT. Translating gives CASSASGTGAEAFF.

The chain's CDR3 is CASREQGGTEAFF. For the CDR3, the DNA is TGTGCCAGCAGGGAGCAAGGGGGTACTGAAGCTTTCTTT. The chain is built from TRBV5-4 and TRBJ1-1; D possibly corresponds to TRBD1 (6 bases). In germline, CDR1 is SGHNT, CDR2 YYREEE (reference sequence). CDR3 size: 13 residues. Trimming pared 5 bases from V and 5 bases from J, leaving 13 bases between.

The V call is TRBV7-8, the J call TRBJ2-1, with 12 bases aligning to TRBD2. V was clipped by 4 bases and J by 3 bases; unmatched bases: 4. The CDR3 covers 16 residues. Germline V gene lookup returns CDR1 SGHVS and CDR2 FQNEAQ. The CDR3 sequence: CASSSPSGRDYNEQFF. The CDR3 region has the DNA TGTGCCAGCAGCTCACCTAGCGGGAGGGACTACAATGAGCAGTTCTTC.

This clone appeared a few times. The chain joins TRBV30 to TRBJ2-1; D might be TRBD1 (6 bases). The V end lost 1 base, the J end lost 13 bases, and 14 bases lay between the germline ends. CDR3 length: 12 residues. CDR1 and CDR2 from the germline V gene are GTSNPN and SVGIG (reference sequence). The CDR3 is CAWSEGEQLQFF. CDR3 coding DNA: TGTGCCTGGAGTGAGGGGGAACAGCTCCAGTTCTTC.

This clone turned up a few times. The CDR3 nucleotides are TGTGCCAGCAGCTTAGACGCAACAGGGTACACTGAAGCTTTCTTT. It yields the protein CASSLDATGYTEAFF. J is TRBJ1-1 and V is TRBV7-2, with D possibly TRBD1 on 6 matching bases. The V gene lost 1 base and the J gene lost 3 bases, with 12 bases spanning the gap. Germline-derived CDR1 and CDR2 are SGHTA and FQGNSA. The CDR3 runs to 15 residues.

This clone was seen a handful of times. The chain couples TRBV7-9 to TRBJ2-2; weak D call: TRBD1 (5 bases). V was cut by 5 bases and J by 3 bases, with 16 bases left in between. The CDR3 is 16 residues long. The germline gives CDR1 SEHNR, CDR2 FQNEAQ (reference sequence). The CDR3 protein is CASSHIKGRDTGELFF. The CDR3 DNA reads TGTGCCAGCAGCCACATTAAGGGGCGCGACACCGGGGAGCTGTTTTTT.

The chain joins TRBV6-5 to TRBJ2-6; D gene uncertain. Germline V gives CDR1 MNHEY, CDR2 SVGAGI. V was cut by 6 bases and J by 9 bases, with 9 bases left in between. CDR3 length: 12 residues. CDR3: CASSPSGNVLTF. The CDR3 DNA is TGTGCCAGCAGCCCCTCGGGCAACGTCCTGACTTTC.

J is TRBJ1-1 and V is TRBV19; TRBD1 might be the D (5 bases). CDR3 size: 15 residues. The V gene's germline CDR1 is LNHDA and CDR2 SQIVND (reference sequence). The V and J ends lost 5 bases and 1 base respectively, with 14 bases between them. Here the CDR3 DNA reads TGTGCCAGTAGTCCCAGCGGGGCAGGGAACACTGAAGCTTTCTTT. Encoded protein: CASSPSGAGNTEAFF.

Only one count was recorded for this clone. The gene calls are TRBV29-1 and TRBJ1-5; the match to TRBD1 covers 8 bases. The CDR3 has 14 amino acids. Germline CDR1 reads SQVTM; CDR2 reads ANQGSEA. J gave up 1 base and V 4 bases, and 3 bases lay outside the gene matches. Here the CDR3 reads CSVAGGDSNQPQHF. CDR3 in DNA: TGCAGCGTTGCAGGGGGCGACAGCAATCAGCCCCAGCATTTT.

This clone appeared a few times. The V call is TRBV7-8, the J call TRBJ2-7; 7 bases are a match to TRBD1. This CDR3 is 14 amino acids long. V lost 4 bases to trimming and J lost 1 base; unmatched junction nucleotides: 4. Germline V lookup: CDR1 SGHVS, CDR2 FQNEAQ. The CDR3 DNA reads TGTGCCAGCAGCTCCGGGACAGTTTCCTACGAGCAGTACTTC. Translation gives CASSSGTVSYEQYF.

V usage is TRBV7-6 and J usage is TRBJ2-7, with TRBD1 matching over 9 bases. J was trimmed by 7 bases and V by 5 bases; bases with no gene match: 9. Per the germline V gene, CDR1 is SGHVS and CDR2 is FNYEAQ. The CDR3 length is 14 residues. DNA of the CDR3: TGTGCCAGCAGCCAAGGGACAGGGCGGGGGGAGCAGTACTTC. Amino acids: CASSQGTGRGEQYF.

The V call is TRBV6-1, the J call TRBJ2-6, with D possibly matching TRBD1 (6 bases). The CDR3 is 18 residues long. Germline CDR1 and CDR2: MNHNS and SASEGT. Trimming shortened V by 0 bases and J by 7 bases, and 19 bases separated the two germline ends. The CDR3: CASSEATRVTGTANVLTF. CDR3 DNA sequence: TGTGCCAGCAGTGAAGCGACGAGGGTGACAGGCACTGCCAACGTCCTGACTTTC.

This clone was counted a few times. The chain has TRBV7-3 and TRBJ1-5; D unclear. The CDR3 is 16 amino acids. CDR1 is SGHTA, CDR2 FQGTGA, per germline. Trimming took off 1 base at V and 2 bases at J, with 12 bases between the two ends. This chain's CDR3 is CASSLNGGLRNQPQHF. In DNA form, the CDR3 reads TGTGCCAGCAGCTTAAATGGAGGGTTGCGCAATCAGCCCCAGCATTTT.

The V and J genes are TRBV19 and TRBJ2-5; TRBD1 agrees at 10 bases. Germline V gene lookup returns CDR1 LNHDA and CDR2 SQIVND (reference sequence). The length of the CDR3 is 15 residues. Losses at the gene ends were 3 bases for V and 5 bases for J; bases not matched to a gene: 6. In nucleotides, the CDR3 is TGTGCCAGTAGTATCTCACGGACAGGGGGGGAGACCCAGTACTTC. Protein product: CASSISRTGGETQYF.

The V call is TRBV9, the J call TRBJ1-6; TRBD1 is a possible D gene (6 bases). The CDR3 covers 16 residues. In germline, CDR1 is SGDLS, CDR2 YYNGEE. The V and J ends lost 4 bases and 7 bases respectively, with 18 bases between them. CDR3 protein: CASSPLGGQGNSPLHF. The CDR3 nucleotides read TGTGCCAGCAGCCCGCTGGGGGGGCAAGGGAATTCACCCCTCCACTTT. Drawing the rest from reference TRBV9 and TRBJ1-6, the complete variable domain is DSGVTQTPKHLITATGQRVTLRCSPRSGDLSVYWYQQSLDQGLQFLIQYYNGEERAKGNILERFSAQQFPDLHSELNLSSLELGDSALYFCASSPLGGQGNSPLHFGNGTRLTVT.

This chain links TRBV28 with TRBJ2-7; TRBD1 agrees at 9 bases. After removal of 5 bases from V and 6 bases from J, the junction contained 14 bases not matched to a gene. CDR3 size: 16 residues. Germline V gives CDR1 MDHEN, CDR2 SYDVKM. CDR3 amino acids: CASSIEQGATVTEQYF. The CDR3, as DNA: TGTGCCAGCAGTATAGAACAGGGGGCGACGGTTACCGAGCAGTACTTC.

CDR3 loop: CASKIRDRGYGTEAFF. The DNA for the CDR3 is TGTGCCAGTAAGATCCGGGACAGGGGTTATGGCACTGAAGCTTTCTTT. The chain uses TRBV19 and TRBJ1-1, with TRBD1 matching 10 bases. The J segment lost 4 bases and the V segment lost 7 bases, leaving 12 bases of the junction unmatched. Germline V lookup: CDR1 LNHDA, CDR2 SQIVND (reference sequence). The CDR3 totals 16 residues.

The CDR3 coding sequence is TGTGCCAGCAGCTTGAAAGGGCGTGGGGAGCAGTACTTC. Amino acids: CASSLKGRGEQYF. V gene TRBV5-4 combines with J gene TRBJ2-7, with D hard to call. CDR3 length equals 13 residues. The V gene lost 1 base and the J gene lost 7 bases, with 12 bases spanning the gap. Germline values: CDR1 SGHNT, CDR2 YYREEE (reference sequence).

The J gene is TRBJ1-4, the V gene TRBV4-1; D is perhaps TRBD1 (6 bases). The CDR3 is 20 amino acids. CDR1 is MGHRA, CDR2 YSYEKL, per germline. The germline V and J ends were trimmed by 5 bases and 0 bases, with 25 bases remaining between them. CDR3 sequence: CASSSRRMTGGPATNEKLFF. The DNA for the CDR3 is TGCGCCAGCAGCTCTCGCAGGATGACAGGAGGGCCGGCAACTAATGAAAAACTGTTTTTT.